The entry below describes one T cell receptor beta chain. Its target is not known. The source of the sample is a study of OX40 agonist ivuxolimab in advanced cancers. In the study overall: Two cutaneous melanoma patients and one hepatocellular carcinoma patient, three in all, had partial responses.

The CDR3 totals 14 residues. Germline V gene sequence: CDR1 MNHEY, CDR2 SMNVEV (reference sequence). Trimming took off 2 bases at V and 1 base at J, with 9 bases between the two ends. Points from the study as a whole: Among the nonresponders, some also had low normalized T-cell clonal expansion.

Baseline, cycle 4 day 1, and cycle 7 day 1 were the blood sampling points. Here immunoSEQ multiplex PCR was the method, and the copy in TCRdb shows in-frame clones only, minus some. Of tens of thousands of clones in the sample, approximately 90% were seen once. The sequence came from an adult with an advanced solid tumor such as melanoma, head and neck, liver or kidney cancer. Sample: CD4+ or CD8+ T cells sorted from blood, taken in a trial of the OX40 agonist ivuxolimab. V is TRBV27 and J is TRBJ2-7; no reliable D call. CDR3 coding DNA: TGTGCCAGCAGTTTAAAGGACCAATCCTACGAGCAGTACTTC. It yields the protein CASSLKDQSYEQYF.